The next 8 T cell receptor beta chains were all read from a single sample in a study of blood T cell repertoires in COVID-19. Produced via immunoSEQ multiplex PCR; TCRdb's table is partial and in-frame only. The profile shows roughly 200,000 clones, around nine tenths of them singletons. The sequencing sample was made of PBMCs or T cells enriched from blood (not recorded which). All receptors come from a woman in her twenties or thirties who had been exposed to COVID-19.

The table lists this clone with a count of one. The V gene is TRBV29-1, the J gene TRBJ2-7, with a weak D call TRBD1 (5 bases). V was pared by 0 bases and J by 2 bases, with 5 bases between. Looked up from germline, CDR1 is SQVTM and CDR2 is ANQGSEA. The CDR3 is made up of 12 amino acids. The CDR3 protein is CSVEDRAYEQYF. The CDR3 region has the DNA TGCAGCGTTGAAGACAGGGCCTACGAGCAGTACTTC.

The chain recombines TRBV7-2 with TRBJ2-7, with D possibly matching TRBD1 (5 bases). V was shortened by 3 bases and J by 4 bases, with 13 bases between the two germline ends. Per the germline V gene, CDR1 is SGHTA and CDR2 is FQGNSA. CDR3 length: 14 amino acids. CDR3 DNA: TGTGCCAGCAGCTTGACAGCCTCCCCATACGAGCAGTACTTC. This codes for CASSLTASPYEQYF.

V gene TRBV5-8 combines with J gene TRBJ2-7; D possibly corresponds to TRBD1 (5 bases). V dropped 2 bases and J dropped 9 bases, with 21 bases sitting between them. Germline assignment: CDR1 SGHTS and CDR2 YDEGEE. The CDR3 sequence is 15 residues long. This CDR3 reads CASSLVEPASQGQYF. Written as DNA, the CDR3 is TGTGCCAGCAGCTTAGTGGAGCCAGCAAGCCAGGGGCAGTACTTC.

This CDR3 is CASSVRQGETDTQYF. CDR3 coding DNA: TGTGCCAGCAGCGTTCGACAGGGGGAAACAGATACGCAGTATTTT. The genes are TRBV9 and TRBJ2-3, with 9 bases fitting TRBD1. Germline V gene data show CDR1 as SGDLS and CDR2 as YYNGEE. The CDR3 runs to 15 residues. V lost 2 bases, J lost 3 bases, and 4 bases stayed unmatched.

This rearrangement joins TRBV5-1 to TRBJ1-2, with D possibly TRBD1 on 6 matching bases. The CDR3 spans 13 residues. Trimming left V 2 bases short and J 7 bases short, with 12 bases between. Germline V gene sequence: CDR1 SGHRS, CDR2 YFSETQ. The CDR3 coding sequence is TGCGCCAGCAGCTTCGCGGGGGCCAGTGGCTACACCTTC. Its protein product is CASSFAGASGYTF.

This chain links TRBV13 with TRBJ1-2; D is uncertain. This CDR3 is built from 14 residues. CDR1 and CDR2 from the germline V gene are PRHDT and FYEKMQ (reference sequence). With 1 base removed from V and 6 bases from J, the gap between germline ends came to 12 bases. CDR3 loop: CASSLVGSLNGYTF. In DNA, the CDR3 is TGTGCCAGCAGCTTAGTTGGCTCATTAAATGGCTACACCTTC.

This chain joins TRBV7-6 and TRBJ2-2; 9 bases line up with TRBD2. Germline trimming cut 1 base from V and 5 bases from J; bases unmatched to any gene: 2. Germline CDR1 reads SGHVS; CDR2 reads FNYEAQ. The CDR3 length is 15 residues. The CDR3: CASSLVLAGTGELFF. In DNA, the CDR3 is TGTGCCAGCAGCTTAGTGCTAGCGGGGACCGGGGAGCTGTTTTTT.

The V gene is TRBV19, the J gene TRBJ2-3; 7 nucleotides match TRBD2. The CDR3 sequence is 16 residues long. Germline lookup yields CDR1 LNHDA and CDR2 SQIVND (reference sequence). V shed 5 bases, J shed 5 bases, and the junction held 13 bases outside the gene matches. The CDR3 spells CASSEAWRGRVDTQYF. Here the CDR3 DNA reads TGTGCCAGTAGTGAGGCCTGGCGGGGGAGGGTAGATACGCAGTATTTT.